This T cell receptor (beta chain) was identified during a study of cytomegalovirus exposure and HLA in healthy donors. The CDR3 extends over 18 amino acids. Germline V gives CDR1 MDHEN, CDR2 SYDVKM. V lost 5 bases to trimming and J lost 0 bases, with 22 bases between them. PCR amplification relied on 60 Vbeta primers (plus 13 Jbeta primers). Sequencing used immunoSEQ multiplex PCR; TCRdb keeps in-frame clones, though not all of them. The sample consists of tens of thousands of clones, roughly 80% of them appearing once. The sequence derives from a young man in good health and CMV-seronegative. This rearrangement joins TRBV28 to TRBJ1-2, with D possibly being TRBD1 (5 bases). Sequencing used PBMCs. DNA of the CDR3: TGTGCCAGCAGTCCCCTCGACGAAGCGACAGATACTAACTATGGCTACACCTTC. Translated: CASSPLDEATDTNYGYTF.